The rows below give T cell receptor beta chains drawn from one sample of a study of cytomegalovirus exposure and HLA in healthy donors. The assay was immunoSEQ multiplex PCR, and TCRdb's table has in-frame clones only and misses some. Among 100,000 to 120,000 clones listed, about 80% were seen once. Sequencing used PBMCs. The receptor source for this set is a young man in good health and CMV-seronegative. CDR3s include the opening cysteine and the closing phenylalanine or tryptophan. The D gene is left open where the match is weak. The size of a clone is reported for some rows only, either as once, few or many, or as a class for expanded clones.

v_call	j_call	clone_size	d_call	cdr3_nt	cdr3_aa
TRBV29-1	TRBJ2-7	.	.	TGCAGCGTTACGACAGGGAGGAACGAGCAGTACTTC	CSVTTGRNEQYF
TRBV5-1	TRBJ1-1	.	.	TGCGCCAGCAGCCTACTGACAGAGAACACTGAAGCTTTCTTT	CASSLLTENTEAFF
TRBV18	TRBJ1-1	.	.	TGTGCCAGCTCACCAGCGGAGGGAAGAGGTTTCTTT	CASSPAEGRGFF
TRBV29-1	TRBJ2-7	.	.	TGCAGCGTTGAATTGGTGACAGGCTCCTACGAGCAGTACTTC	CSVELVTGSYEQYF
TRBV19	TRBJ2-1	.	.	TGTGCCAGTAGTGACGGGGTTCTGCAGTTCTTC	CASSDGVLQFF
TRBV19	TRBJ2-5	few	.	TGTGCCAGTAGTGGGAGACTAGTTACTACCCAAGAGACCCAGTACTTC	CASSGRLVTTQETQYF
TRBV5-1	TRBJ2-2	.	TRBD1	TGCGCCAGCAAGGGTGGAGGGACAGGGTACACCGGGGAGCTGTTTTTT	CASKGGGTGYTGELFF
TRBV4-1	TRBJ2-7	few	TRBD2	TGCGCCAGCAGGACGGCGGGAGGGCTCGGGGAGCAGTACTTC	CASRTAGGLGEQYF
TRBV7-2	TRBJ2-5	.	.	TGTGCCAGCAGCTTATCCTCCGGGACTGCGCAAGAGACCCAGTACTTC	CASSLSSGTAQETQYF
TRBV10-3	TRBJ1-3	.	.	TGTGCCATCAGTGAATGGATGGGGAGCTTTTCGAGCTCTGGAAACACCATATATTTT	CAISEWMGSFSSSGNTIYF
TRBV28	TRBJ1-5	.	.	TGTGCCAGCAGTTTATCTTTTAGCAATCAGCCCCAGCATTTT	CASSLSFSNQPQHF
TRBV7-9	TRBJ2-2	.	.	TGTGCCAGCAGCGAGGGATCCGTGTCGAAGCTGTTTTTT	CASSEGSVSKLFF
TRBV6-5	TRBJ2-7	.	.	TGTGCCAGCAGTTCCCCCGGGGTCCACGAGCAGTACTTC	CASSSPGVHEQYF
TRBV7-6	TRBJ2-7	.	TRBD2	TGTGCCAGCAGCTTGACTAGCGGGGCTACCTACGAGCAGTACTTC	CASSLTSGATYEQYF
TRBV18	TRBJ2-1	few	TRBD2	TGTGCCAGCTCACCAAGGGGCCCACGGACTAGCGACTCCTACAATGAGCAGTTCTTC	CASSPRGPRTSDSYNEQFF
TRBV5-1	TRBJ1-5	.	.	TGCGCCAGCAGCTTGGGCGGCCTTTCCGGCCAGCCCCAGCATTTT	CASSLGGLSGQPQHF
TRBV11-2	TRBJ2-2	.	.	TGTGCCAGCAGCGGGCAGGTTGGGACCGGGGAGCTGTTTTTT	CASSGQVGTGELFF
TRBV18	TRBJ2-5	.	TRBD1	TGTGCCAGCTCGCTCACTACAGGGGGCGCGCAAGAGACCCAGTACTTC	CASSLTTGGAQETQYF
TRBV6-4	TRBJ2-5	once	.	TGTGCCAGCAGTGAGCTTCTCGGAGAGACCCAGTACTTC	CASSELLGETQYF
TRBV4-1	TRBJ2-3	.	TRBD2	TGCGCCAGCAGCCCACTAGCGGGAGTGGTGGGGTATGGCCCAGATACGCAGTATTTT	CASSPLAGVVGYGPDTQYF
TRBV5-1	TRBJ2-3	.	TRBD2	TGCGCCAGCAGCTTTGGGACTAGCGTTGGGGATACGCAGTATTTT	CASSFGTSVGDTQYF
TRBV7-8	TRBJ2-5	.	.	TGTGCCAGCATTCGGGCGTCCGGACGGGGGGAGACCCAGTACTTC	CASIRASGRGETQYF
TRBV28	TRBJ1-5	.	.	TGTGCCAGCAGAGTGGGGGGATTGAATCAGCCCCAGCATTTT	CASRVGGLNQPQHF
TRBV27	TRBJ1-5	.	TRBD1	TGTGCCAGCAGTCGAGCAGGGGGCAGGGAGTCCCAGCATTTT	CASSRAGGRESQHF
TRBV5-1	TRBJ1-2	.	TRBD1	TGCGCCAGCAGCGGGAGCATAGGGACAGCAATTGATGGCTACACCTTC	CASSGSIGTAIDGYTF
TRBV5-1	TRBJ1-4	once	.	TGCGCCAGCAGCTTGGGGGGCGGCGGAAGGACTAATGAAAAACTGTTTTTT	CASSLGGGGRTNEKLFF